This entry lists 15 T cell receptor beta chains sequenced from one sample in a study of blood T cell repertoires in COVID-19. Sequencing used immunoSEQ multiplex PCR; TCRdb keeps in-frame clones, though not all of them. The data contain 65,000 to 75,000 clones, roughly 84% of them singletons. Sequenced sample: peripheral blood. The receptor set was obtained from a woman aged 80 or over with active or convalescent COVID-19.

This clone was seen only a few times. The gene calls are TRBV30 and TRBJ1-6; D may be TRBD1 (6 bases). The CDR3 is 16 residues long. Trimming cost V 0 bases and J 9 bases, with 18 bases left between them. Germline loops: CDR1 GTSNPN, CDR2 SVGIG (reference sequence). The CDR3 DNA reads as TGTGCCTGGAGTGTAGGGGCAGGGGAGAATTTTTCACCCCTCCACTTT. The encoded protein is CAWSVGAGENFSPLHF.

The CDR3 coding sequence is TGTGCCGGGACAACGACAGGGGGATATACTGAAGCTTTCTTT. This gives the protein CAGTTTGGYTEAFF. The V and J genes are TRBV30 and TRBJ1-1, with 9 bases lining up with TRBD1. V lost 8 bases and J lost 5; bases outside the gene matches: 12. This CDR3 contains 14 residues. Germline CDR1 reads GTSNPN; CDR2 reads SVGIG (reference sequence).

The chain links TRBV7-3 to TRBJ2-3; D is perhaps TRBD1 (5 bases). This CDR3 contains 14 residues. Germline CDR1 and CDR2: SGHTA and FQGTGA. V dropped 4 bases and J dropped 3 bases, with 11 bases sitting between them. CDR3: CASSSIAGTDTQYF. CDR3 nucleotides: TGTGCCAGCAGCTCCATCGCAGGGACAGATACGCAGTATTTT. The full variable domain, rest sourced from reference TRBV7-3 and TRBJ2-3, is GAGVSQTPSNKVTEKGKYVELRCDPISGHTALYWYRQSLGQGPEFLIYFQGTGAADDSGLPNDRFFAVRPEGSVSTLKIQRTERGDSAVYLCASSSIAGTDTQYFGPGTRLTVL.

The chain combines TRBV7-9 with TRBJ1-4, with no clear D. V dropped 5 bases and J dropped 6 bases, with 16 bases sitting between them. The germline V gene encodes CDR1 SEHNR and CDR2 FQNEAQ (reference sequence). The length of the CDR3 is 15 residues. This CDR3 is CASSLDLGGDEKLFF. For the CDR3, the DNA is TGTGCCAGCAGCCTCGATTTGGGCGGGGATGAAAAACTGTTTTTT.

This clone was counted a few times. This chain uses TRBV4-1 with TRBJ1-5, with D perhaps matching TRBD1 (6 bases). The V gene lost 0 bases and the J gene lost 5 bases, with 17 bases spanning the gap. This CDR3 contains 17 residues. The germline V gene encodes CDR1 MGHRA and CDR2 YSYEKL. CDR3 region: CASSQEGGTGPDQPQHF. The CDR3 bases are TGCGCCAGCAGCCAAGAAGGGGGTACGGGGCCCGATCAGCCCCAGCATTTT.

This clone turned up a few times. This rearrangement joins TRBV4-2 to TRBJ2-3; the D gene is possibly TRBD1 (5 bases). This CDR3 is 15 amino acids long. Germline values: CDR1 LGHNA, CDR2 YNFKEQ. With 1 base removed from V and 0 bases from J, the gap between germline ends came to 8 bases. The CDR3 loop is CASSQASGSTDTQYF. The CDR3 DNA reads as TGTGCCAGCAGCCAAGCATCAGGGAGCACAGATACGCAGTATTTT.

The chain links TRBV10-2 to TRBJ2-7; no clear D gene. Deletions cut 6 bases from V and 3 bases from J, with 12 bases between. Germline V gene data show CDR1 as WSHSY and CDR2 as SAAADI. The CDR3 extends over 13 amino acids. CDR3 sequence: CASRAGEIYEQYF. In DNA, the CDR3 is TGCGCCAGCAGGGCAGGCGAGATCTACGAGCAGTACTTC.

The chain employs TRBV6-6 and TRBJ1-1, with D uncertain. The CDR3 contains 11 residues. The germline V gene encodes CDR1 MNHNY and CDR2 SVGAGI (reference sequence). With 10 bases removed from V and 4 bases from J, the gap between germline ends came to 10 bases. CDR3 DNA sequence: TGTGCCACATTGAGAAGCACTGAAGCTTTCTTT. As protein: CATLRSTEAFF.

This clone was detected once. The chain's CDR3 is CASSKELTGNTIYF. Written as DNA, the CDR3 is TGCGCCAGCAGCAAAGAGCTTACTGGAAACACCATATATTTT. The chain recombines TRBV5-1 with TRBJ1-3; no clear D. CDR3 length equals 14 residues. CDR1 is SGHRS, CDR2 YFSETQ, per germline. The V gene lost 4 bases and the J gene lost 2 bases, with 10 bases spanning the gap.

The rearrangement joins TRBV30 to TRBJ2-2, with D perhaps matching TRBD2 (5 bases). CDR3 length: 14 amino acids. CDR1 GTSNPN and CDR2 SVGIG come from the germline V gene (reference sequence). Trimming removed 4 bases from V and 5 bases from J, with 14 bases in between. For the CDR3, the DNA is TGTGCCTGGACGAGGGAGCTCAAGACCGGGGAGCTGTTTTTT. Amino acid sequence: CAWTRELKTGELFF.

The rearrangement joins TRBV11-2 to TRBJ2-3; possibly TRBD2 for D (5 bases). Per germline, CDR1 SGHAT and CDR2 FQNNGV. The CDR3 is 13 residues long. V was cut by 3 bases and J by 2 bases, with 6 bases left in between. The CDR3: CASSFGDTDTQYF. For the CDR3, the DNA is TGTGCCAGCAGCTTCGGGGACACAGATACGCAGTATTTT.

The V call is TRBV19, the J call TRBJ1-5, with D unresolved. Germline V gives CDR1 LNHDA, CDR2 SQIVND (reference sequence). V lost 3 bases, J lost 6 bases, and 18 bases lay in between. This CDR3 is built from 16 residues. CDR3 DNA: TGTGCCAGTAGTATGACCCCTGGAGTATTAGGTCAGCCCCAGCATTTT. Translating gives CASSMTPGVLGQPQHF.

The chain carries TRBV7-6 and TRBJ1-5; D might be TRBD1 (5 bases). CDR1 is SGHVS, CDR2 FNYEAQ, per germline. V lost 1 base to trimming and J lost 0 bases, with 19 bases between them. The CDR3 length is 19 residues. The CDR3 loop reads CASSLVLGKTDNSNQPQHF. CDR3 in DNA: TGTGCCAGCAGCTTAGTCCTCGGTAAGACAGACAATAGCAATCAGCCCCAGCATTTT.

V usage is TRBV3-1 (or the pseudogene TRBV3-2) and J usage is TRBJ2-1; D is possibly TRBD2 (5 bases). The CDR3 length is 12 residues. Trimming stripped 8 bases from V and 7 bases from J, with 12 bases between. Germline CDR1 LGHDT, CDR2 YNNKEL (reference sequence). The CDR3 nucleotides are TGTGCCAGCGAGGGTTGGGGTAATGAGCAGTTCTTC. Translated, it gives CASEGWGNEQFF.

The DNA of the CDR3 is TGTGCCAGCAGCTTGGGGGTGGGCCTGGGCACAGATACGCAGTATTTT. Its protein is CASSLGVGLGTDTQYF. The rearrangement uses TRBV5-6 and TRBJ2-3; D is ambiguous. CDR3 size: 16 residues. V dropped 0 bases and J dropped 1 base, with 12 bases sitting between them. Germline CDR1 SGHDT, CDR2 YYEEEE.